The T cell receptor beta chain described here comes from a study of T cells in Graves' hyperthyroidism and ophthalmopathy. Amplification of TCR beta CDR3 regions used RNA as the template. First-round RT-PCR with HTBI primers amplified the TCR CDR3 region. TCRdb re-called the multiplex PCR reads through MiXCR, storing one row per CDR3 protein. The data show 660,000 or so distinct CDR3 sequences, less than 25% seen once. CDR1 and CDR2 (germline): ENHRY, SYGVKD. The junction had 11 bases not matched to a gene; V was cut back by 5 bases and J by 5 bases. The CDR3 length is 16 residues. This clonotype was seen more than once but under ten times. A Clinical Activity Score of at least 3, a NOSPECS grade of at least 4 and a duration under 3 months were recorded in the ophthalmopathy patients. A patient was excluded if there was uncontrolled infection, other autoimmune disease, pregnancy or lactation.

The rearrangement joins TRBV10-3 to TRBJ2-3; TRBD2 agrees at 9 bases. Material: blood. This clonotype was obtained from a man aged 25-45 years with Graves' ophthalmopathy. The CDR3 DNA sequence: TGTGCCATCAGTAAGGGACTAGCCGGCGGACAAGATACGCAGTATTTT. Protein product: CAISKGLAGGQDTQYF.